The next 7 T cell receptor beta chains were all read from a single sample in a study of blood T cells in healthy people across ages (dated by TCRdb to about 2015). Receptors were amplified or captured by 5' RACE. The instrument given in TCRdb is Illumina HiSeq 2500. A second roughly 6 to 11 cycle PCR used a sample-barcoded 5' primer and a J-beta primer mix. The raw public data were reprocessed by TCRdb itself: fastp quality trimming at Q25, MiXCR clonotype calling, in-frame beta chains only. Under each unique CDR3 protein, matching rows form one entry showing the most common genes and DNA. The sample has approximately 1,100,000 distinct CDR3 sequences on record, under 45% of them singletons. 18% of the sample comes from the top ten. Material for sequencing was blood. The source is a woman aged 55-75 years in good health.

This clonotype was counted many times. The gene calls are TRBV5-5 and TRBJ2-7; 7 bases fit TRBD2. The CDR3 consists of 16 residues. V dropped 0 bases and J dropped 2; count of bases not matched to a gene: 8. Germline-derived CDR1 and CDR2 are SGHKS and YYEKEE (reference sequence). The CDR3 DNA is TGTGCCAGCAGCTTGGGTATGCGACTAGCAACCTACGAGCAGTACTTC. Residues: CASSLGMRLATYEQYF.

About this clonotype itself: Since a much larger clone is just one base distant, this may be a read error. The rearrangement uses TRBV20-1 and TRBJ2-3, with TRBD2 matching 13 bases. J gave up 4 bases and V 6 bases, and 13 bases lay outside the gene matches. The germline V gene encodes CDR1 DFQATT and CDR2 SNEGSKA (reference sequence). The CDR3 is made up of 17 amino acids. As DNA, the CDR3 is TGCAGTGCCAGTTCCAGGACTAGCGGGAGTAGGGCAGATACGCAGTATTTT. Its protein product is CSASSRTSGSRADTQYF.

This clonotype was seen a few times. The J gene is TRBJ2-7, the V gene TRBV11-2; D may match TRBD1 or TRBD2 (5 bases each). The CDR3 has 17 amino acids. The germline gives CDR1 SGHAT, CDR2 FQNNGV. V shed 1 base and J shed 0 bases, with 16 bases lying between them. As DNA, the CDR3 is TGTGCCAGCAGCTTAGCCCGGGACGCACCAATCTCCTACGAGCAGTACTTC. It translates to CASSLARDAPISYEQYF. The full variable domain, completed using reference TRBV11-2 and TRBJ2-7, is EAGVAQSPRYKIIEKRQSVAFWCNPISGHATLYWYQQILGQGPKLLIQFQNNGVVDDSQLPKDRFSAERLKGVDSTLKIQPAKLEDSAVYLCASSLARDAPISYEQYFGPGTRLTVT.

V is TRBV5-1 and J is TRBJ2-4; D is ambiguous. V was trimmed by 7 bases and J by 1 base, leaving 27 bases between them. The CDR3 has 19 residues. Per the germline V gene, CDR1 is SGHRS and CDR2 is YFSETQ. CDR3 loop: CASDFGVGSPRMAKNIQYF. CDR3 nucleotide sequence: TGCGCCAGCGACTTTGGGGTAGGGTCCCCACGGATGGCCAAAAACATTCAGTACTTC. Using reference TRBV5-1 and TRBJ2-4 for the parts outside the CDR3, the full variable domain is KAGVTQTPRYLIKTRGQQVTLSCSPISGHRSVSWYQQTPGQGLQFLFEYFSETQRNKGNFPGRFSGRQFSNSRSEMNVSTLELGDSALYLCASDFGVGSPRMAKNIQYFGAGTRLSVL.

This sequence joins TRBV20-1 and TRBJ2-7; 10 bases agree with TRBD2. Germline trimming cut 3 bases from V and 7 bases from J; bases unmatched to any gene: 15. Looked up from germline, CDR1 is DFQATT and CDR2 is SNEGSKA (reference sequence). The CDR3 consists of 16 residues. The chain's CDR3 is CSASGGGASGRYEQYF. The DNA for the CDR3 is TGCAGTGCTAGTGGGGGCGGGGCTAGCGGGAGATATGAGCAGTACTTC.

CDR3 sequence reads: CSASREYNEQYF. The CDR3 DNA is TGCAGTGCTAGCAGAGAGTACAATGAGCAGTACTTC. The gene calls are TRBV20-1 and TRBJ2-7; D gene ambiguous. This CDR3 comprises 12 residues. Germline V CDR1 and CDR2: DFQATT, SNEGSKA (reference sequence). V lost 3 bases, J lost 7 bases, and 13 bases lay in between.

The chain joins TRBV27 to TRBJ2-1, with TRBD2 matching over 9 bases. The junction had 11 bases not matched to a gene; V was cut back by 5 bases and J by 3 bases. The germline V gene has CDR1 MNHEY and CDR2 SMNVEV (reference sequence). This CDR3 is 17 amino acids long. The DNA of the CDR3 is TGTGCCAGCAGTCCCTACCCCGGGACTAGCCTCTACAATGAGCAGTTCTTC. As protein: CASSPYPGTSLYNEQFF.